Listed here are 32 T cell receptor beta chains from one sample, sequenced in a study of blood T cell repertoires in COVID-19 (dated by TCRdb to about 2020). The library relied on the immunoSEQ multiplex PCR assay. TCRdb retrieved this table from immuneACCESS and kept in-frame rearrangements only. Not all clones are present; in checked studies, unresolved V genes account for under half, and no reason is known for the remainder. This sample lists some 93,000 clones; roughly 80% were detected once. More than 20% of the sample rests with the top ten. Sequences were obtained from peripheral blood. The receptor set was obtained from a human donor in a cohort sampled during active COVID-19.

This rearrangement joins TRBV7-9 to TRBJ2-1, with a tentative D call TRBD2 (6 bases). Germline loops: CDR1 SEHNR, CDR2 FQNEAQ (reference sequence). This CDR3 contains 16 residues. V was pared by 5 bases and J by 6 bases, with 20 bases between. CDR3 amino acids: CASSRGGTDFFNEQFF. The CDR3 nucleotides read TGTGCCAGCAGCCGTGGTGGGACTGACTTCTTCAATGAGCAGTTCTTC.

In DNA, the CDR3 is TGTGCCAGCAGCCACCCCGCCGGCGGGAGGGTTGGAACCGGGGAGCTGTTTTTT. It encodes CASSHPAGGRVGTGELFF. This sequence joins TRBV14 and TRBJ2-2, with 9 bases that match TRBD2. Looked up from germline, CDR1 is SGHDN and CDR2 is FVKESK. The CDR3 is 18 residues long. V was pared by 3 bases and J by 5 bases, with 13 bases of the junction left unmatched.

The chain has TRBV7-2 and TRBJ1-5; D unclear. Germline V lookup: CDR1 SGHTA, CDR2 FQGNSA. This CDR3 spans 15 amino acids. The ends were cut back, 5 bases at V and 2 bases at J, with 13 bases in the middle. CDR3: CASSPRFLGNQPQHF. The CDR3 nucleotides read TGTGCCAGCAGCCCCAGGTTTTTGGGCAATCAGCCCCAGCATTTT.

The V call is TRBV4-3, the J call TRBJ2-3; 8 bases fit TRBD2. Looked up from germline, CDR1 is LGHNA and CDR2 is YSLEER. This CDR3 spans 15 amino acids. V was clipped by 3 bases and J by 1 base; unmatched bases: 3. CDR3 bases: TGCGCCAGCAGCCAGGAACTAGCGGGCACAGATACGCAGTATTTT. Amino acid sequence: CASSQELAGTDTQYF.

The CDR3 protein is CASSPSLGREGVNEQFF. CDR3 bases: TGTGCCAGCAGCCCGAGTTTGGGGCGGGAGGGCGTGAATGAGCAGTTCTTC. The chain couples TRBV5-4 to TRBJ2-1, with TRBD2 matching 9 bases. After removal of 4 bases from V and 7 bases from J, the junction contained 15 bases not matched to a gene. The CDR3 totals 17 residues. From germline, CDR1 is SGHNT and CDR2 YYREEE (reference sequence).

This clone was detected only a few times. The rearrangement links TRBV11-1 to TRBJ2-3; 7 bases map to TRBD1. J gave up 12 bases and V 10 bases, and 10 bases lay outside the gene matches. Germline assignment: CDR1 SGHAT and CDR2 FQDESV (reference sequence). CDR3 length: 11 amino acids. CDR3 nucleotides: TGTGCCACCAACCGACAGGGCCGTCAGTATTTT. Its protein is CATNRQGRQYF. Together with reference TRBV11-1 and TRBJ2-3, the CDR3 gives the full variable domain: EAEVAQSPRYKITEKSQAVAFWCDPISGHATLYWYRQILGQGPELLVQFQDESVVDDSQLPKDRFSAERLKGVDSTLKIQPAELGDSAMYLCATNRQGRQYFGPGTRLTVL.

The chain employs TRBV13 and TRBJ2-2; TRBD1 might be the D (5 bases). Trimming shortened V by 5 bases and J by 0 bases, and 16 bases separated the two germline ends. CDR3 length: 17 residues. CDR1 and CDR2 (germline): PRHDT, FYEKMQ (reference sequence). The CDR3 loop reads CASSRMTARANTGELFF. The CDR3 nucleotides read TGTGCCAGCAGCCGAATGACAGCCCGGGCGAACACCGGGGAGCTGTTTTTT.

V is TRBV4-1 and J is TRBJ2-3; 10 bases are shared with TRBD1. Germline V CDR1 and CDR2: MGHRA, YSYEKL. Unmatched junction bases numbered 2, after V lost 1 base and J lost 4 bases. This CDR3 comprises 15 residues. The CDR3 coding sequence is TGCGCCAGCAGCCAAGGGGACAGGGGACCAGATACGCAGTATTTT. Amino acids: CASSQGDRGPDTQYF.

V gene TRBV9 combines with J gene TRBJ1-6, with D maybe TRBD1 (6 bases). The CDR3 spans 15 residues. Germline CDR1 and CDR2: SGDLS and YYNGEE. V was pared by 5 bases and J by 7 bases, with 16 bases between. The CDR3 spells CASSEGGDPNSPLHF. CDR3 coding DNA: TGTGCCAGCAGTGAGGGGGGGGACCCGAATTCACCCCTCCACTTT.

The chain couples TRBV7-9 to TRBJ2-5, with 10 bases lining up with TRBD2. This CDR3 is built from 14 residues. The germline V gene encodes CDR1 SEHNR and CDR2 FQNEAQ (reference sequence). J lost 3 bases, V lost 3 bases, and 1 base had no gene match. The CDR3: CASSFGLAEETQYF. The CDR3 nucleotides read TGTGCCAGCAGCTTCGGACTAGCGGAAGAGACCCAGTACTTC.

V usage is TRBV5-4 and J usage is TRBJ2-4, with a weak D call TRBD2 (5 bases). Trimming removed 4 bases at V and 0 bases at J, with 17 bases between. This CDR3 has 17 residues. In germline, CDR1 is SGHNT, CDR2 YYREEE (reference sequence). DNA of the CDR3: TGTGCCAGCAGCCCAGGTCTCGGGGAAATAGCCAAAAACATTCAGTACTTC. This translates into CASSPGLGEIAKNIQYF. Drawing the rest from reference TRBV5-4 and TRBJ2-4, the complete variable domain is ETGVTQSPTHLIKTRGQQVTLRCSSQSGHNTVSWYQQALGQGPQFIFQYYREEENGRGNFPPRFSGLQFPNYSSELNVNALELDDSALYLCASSPGLGEIAKNIQYFGAGTRLSVL.

The CDR3 loop is CASSPGGWGEAFF. In nucleotides, the CDR3 is TGTGCCAGCAGCCCGGGGGGCTGGGGTGAAGCTTTCTTT. The V and J genes are TRBV5-4 and TRBJ1-1; a possible D gene is TRBD1 (6 bases). This CDR3 has 13 residues. Germline CDR1 and CDR2: SGHNT and YYREEE (reference sequence). V gave up 4 bases and J gave up 7 bases, with 14 bases separating them.

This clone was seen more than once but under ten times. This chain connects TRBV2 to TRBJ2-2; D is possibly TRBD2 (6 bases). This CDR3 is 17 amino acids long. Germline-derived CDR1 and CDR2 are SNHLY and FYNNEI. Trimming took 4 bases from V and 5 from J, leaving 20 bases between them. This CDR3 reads CASSAPQRATWTGELFF. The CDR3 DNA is TGTGCCAGCAGTGCTCCCCAGCGGGCGACGTGGACCGGGGAGCTGTTTTTT. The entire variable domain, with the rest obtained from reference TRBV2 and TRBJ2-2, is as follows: EPEVTQTPSHQVTQMGQEVILRCVPISNHLYFYWYRQILGQKVEFLVSFYNNEISEKSEIFDDQFSVERPDGSNFTLKIRSTKLEDSAMYFCASSAPQRATWTGELFFGEGSRLTVL.

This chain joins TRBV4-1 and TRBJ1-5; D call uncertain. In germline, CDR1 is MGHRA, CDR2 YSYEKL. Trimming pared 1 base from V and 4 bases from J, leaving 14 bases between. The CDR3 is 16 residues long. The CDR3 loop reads CASSQAAEVRNQPQHF. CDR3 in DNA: TGCGCCAGCAGCCAAGCCGCGGAGGTTCGTAATCAGCCCCAGCATTTT.

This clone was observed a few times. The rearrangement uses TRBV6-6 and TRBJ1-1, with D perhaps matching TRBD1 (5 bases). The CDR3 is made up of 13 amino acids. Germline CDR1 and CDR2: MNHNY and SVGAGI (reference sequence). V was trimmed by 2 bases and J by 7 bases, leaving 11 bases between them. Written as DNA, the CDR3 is TGTGCCAGCAGTTACGGCAGGGTTGATGAAGCTTTCTTT. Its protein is CASSYGRVDEAFF.

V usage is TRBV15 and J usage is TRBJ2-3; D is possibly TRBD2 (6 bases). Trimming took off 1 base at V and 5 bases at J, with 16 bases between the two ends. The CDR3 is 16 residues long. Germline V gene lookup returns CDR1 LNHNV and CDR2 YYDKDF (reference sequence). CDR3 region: CATSRVYTPEGDTQYF. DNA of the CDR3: TGTGCCACCAGCAGAGTGTACACGCCGGAGGGAGATACGCAGTATTTT. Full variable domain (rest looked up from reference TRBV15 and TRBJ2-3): DAMVIQNPRYQVTQFGKPVTLSCSQTLNHNVMYWYQQKSSQAPKLLFHYYDKDFNNEADTPDNFQSRRPNTSFCFLDIRSPGLGDTAMYLCATSRVYTPEGDTQYFGPGTRLTVL.

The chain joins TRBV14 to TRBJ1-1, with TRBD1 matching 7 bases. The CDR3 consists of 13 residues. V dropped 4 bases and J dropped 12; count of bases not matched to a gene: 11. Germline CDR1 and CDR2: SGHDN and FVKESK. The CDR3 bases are TGTGCCAGCAGCCGGACGGACAGGAGACGGTCTTTCTTT. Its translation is CASSRTDRRRSFF.

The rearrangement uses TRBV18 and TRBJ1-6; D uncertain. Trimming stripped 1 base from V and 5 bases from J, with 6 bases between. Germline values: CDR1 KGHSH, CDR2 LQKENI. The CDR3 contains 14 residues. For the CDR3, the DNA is TGTGCCAGCTCACCACGCCAGGATAATTCACCCCTCCACTTT. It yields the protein CASSPRQDNSPLHF.

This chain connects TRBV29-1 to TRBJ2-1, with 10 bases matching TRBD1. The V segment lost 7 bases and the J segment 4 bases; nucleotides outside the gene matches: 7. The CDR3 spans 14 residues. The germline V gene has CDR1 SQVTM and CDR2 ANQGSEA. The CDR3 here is CSADRQGAYNEQFF. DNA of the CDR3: TGCAGCGCTGACCGACAGGGGGCATACAATGAGCAGTTCTTC.

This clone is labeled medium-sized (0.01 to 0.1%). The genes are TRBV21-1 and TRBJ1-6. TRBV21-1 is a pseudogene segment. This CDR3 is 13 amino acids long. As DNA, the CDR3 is TGTGCCAGCAACCATAGGGAGGGTTCACCCCTCCACTTT. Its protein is CASNHREGSPLHF.

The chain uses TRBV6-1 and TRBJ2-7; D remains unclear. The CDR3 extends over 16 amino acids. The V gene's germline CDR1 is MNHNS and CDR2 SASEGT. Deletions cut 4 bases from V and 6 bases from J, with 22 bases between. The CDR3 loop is CASSAEAPMTNGEQYF. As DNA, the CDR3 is TGTGCCAGCAGTGCTGAGGCCCCGATGACGAACGGCGAGCAGTACTTC.

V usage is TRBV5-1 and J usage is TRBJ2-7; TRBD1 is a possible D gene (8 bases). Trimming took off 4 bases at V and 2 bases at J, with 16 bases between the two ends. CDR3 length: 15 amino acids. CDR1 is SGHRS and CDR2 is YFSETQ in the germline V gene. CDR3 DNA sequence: TGCGCCAGCAGCCCTAGCGGACAGGGAACCTACGAGCAGTACTTC. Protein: CASSPSGQGTYEQYF.

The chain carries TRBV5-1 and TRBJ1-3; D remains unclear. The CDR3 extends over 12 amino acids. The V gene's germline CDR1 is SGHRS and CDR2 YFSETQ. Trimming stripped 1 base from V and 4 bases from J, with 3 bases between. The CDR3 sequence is CASSLPGNTIYF. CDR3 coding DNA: TGCGCCAGCAGCTTGCCGGGAAACACCATATATTTT.

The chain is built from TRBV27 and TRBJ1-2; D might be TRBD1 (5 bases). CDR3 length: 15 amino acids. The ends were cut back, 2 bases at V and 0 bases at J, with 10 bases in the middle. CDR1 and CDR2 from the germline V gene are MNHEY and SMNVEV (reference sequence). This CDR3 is CASSLAPGTNYGYTF. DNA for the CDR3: TGTGCCAGCAGTTTAGCTCCAGGGACTAACTATGGCTACACCTTC.

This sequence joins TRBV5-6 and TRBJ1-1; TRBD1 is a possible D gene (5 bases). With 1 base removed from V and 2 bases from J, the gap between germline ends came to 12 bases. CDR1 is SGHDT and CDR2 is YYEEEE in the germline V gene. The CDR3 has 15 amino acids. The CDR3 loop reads CASSLSRGVNTEAFF. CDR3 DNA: TGTGCCAGCAGCTTGTCGCGGGGGGTTAACACTGAAGCTTTCTTT. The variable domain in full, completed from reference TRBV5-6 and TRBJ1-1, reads DAGVTQSPTHLIKTRGQQVTLRCSPKSGHDTVSWYQQALGQGPQFIFQYYEEEERQRGNFPDRFSGHQFPNYSSELNVNALLLGDSALYLCASSLSRGVNTEAFFGQGTRLTVV.

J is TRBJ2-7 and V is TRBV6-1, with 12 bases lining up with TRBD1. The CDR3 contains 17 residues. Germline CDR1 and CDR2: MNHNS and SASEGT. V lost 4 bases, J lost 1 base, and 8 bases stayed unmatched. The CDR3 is CASSGGTGGYESYEQYF. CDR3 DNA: TGTGCCAGCAGTGGAGGGACAGGGGGCTACGAATCCTACGAGCAGTACTTC.

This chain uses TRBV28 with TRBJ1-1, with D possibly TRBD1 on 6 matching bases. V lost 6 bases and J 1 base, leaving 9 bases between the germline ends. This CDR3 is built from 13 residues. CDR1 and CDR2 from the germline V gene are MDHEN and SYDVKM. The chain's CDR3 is CASRQGWNTEAFF. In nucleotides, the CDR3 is TGTGCCAGCAGACAGGGTTGGAACACTGAAGCTTTCTTT.

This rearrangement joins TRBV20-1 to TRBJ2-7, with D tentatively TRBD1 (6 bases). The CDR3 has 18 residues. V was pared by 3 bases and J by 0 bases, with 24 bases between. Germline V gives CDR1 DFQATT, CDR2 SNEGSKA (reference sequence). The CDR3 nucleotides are TGCAGTGCTAGTGCGGAGATGACGGGACACCCCAGCTCCTACGAGCAGTACTTC. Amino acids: CSASAEMTGHPSSYEQYF.

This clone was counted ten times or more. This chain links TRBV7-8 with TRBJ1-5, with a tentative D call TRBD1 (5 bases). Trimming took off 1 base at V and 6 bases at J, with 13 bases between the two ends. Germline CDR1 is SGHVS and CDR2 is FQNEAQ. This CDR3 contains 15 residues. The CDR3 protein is CASSLGYGASQPQHF. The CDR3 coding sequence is TGTGCCAGCAGCTTAGGGTATGGGGCTAGTCAGCCCCAGCATTTT. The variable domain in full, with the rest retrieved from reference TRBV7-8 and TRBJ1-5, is GAGVSQSPRYKVAKRGQDVALRCDPISGHVSLFWYQQALGQGPEFLTYFQNEAQLDKSGLPSDRFFAERPEGSVSTLKIQRTQQEDSAVYLCASSLGYGASQPQHFGDGTRLSIL.

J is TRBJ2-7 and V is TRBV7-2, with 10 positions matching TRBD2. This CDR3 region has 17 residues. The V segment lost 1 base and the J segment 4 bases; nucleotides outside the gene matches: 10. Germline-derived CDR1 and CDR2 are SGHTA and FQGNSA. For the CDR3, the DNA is TGTGCCAGCAGCTTAGAGCTAGCGGGGGTCTTCCGGTACGAGCAGTACTTC. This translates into CASSLELAGVFRYEQYF.

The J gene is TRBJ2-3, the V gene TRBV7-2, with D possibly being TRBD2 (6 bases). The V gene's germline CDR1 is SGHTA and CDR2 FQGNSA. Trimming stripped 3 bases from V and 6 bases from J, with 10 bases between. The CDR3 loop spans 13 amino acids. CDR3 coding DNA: TGTGCCAGCAGCTTGAGTCGGGGGGATACGCAGTATTTT. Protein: CASSLSRGDTQYF.

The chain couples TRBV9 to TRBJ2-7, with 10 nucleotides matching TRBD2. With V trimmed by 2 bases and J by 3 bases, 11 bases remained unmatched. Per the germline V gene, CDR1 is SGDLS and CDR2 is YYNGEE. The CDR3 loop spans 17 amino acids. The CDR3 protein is CASSVSSSGSRNYEQYF. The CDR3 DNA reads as TGTGCCAGCAGCGTCTCCTCTAGCGGGAGCCGAAACTACGAGCAGTACTTC.